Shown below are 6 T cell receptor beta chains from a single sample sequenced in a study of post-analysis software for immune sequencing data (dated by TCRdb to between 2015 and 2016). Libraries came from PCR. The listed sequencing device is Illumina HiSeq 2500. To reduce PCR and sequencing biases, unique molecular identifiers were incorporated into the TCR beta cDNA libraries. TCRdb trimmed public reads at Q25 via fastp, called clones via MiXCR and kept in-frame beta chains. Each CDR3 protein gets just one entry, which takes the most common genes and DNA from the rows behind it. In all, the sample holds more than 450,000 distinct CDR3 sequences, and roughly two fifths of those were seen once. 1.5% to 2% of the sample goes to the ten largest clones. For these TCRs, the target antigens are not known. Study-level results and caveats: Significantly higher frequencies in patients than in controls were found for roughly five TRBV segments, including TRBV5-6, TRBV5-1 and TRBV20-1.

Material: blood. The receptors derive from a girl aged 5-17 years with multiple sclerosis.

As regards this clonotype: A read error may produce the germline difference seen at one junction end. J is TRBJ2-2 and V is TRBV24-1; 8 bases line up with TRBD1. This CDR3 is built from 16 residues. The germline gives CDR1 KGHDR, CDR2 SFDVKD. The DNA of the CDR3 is TGTGCCGCCAGTGACTCGACAGGGGAAAACACCGGGGAGCTGTTTTTT. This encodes CAASDSTGENTGELFF.

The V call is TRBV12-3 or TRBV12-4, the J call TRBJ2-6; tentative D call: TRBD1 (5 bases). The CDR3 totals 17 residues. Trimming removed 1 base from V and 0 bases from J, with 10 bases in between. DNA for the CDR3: TGTGCCAGCAGTTTAGGGGGCGTTCTCTCTGGGGCCAACGTCCTGACTTTC. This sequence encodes CASSLGGVLSGANVLTF.

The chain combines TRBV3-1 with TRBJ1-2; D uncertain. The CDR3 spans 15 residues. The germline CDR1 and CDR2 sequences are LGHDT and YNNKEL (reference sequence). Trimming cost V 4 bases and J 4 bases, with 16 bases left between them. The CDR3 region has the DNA TGTGCCAGCAGCCCGGGGAGCGGACTGCTCTATGGCTACACCTTC. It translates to CASSPGSGLLYGYTF.

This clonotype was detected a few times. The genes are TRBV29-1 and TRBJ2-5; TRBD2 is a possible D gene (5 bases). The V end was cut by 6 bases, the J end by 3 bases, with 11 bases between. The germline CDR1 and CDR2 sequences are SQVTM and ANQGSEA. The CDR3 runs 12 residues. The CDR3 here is CSVRGSEETQYF. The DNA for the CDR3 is TGCAGCGTACGGGGTTCGGAAGAGACCCAGTACTTC. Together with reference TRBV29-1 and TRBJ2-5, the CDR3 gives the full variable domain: SAVISQKPSRDICQRGTSLTIQCQVDSQVTMMFWYRQQPGQSLTLIATANQGSEATYESGFVIDKFPISRPNLTFSTLTVSNMSPEDSSIYLCSVRGSEETQYFGPGTRLLVL.

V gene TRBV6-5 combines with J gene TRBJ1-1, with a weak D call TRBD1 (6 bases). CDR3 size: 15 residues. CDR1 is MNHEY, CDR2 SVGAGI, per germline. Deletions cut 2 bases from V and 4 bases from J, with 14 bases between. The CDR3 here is CASSYGYRASTEAFF. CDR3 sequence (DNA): TGTGCCAGCAGTTACGGTTACAGGGCGAGCACTGAAGCTTTCTTT.

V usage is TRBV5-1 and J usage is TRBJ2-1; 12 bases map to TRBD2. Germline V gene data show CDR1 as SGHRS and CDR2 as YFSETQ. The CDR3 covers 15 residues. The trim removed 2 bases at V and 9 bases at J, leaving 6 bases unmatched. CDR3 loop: CASSFPGLAGGEQFF. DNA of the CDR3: TGCGCCAGCAGCTTCCCGGGACTAGCGGGCGGTGAGCAGTTCTTC.